This paragraph covers one T cell receptor (beta chain) sequence. The antigen remains unidentified. This sample is part of a study of cytomegalovirus exposure and HLA in healthy donors. Findings and limits, study-wide: When analyzed later, a missense DCLRE1C variant was found to be linked to TCR beta V- and J-gene trimming. Across HLA loci, a later analysis found differing TCR association rates, with DRB1 most and HLA-C fewest. Apparent HLA restriction characterized most CMV-associated TCR beta chains in a later analysis.

The V end lost 4 bases, the J end lost 4 bases, and 18 bases lay between the germline ends. Germline loops: CDR1 SGHRS, CDR2 YFSETQ. This CDR3 has 16 residues. 60 Vbeta and 13 Jbeta primers were used in PCR. Some clones are missing from TCRdb's copy, which holds only in-frame ones; the method was immunoSEQ multiplex PCR. The repertoire includes tens of thousands of clones, under 85% of them detected once, and 5.4% sits in the top ten. Sequencing was carried out using PBMCs. The sequence derives from a man aged 45-60 years in good health and CMV-seronegative. V gene TRBV5-1 combines with J gene TRBJ2-4; D may be TRBD2 (6 bases). The CDR3 is CASSETGRGGKNIQYF. The CDR3 DNA follows: TGCGCCAGCAGCGAAACAGGAAGGGGAGGTAAAAACATTCAGTACTTC.